These T cell receptor beta chains were read from a single sample in a study of blood T cell repertoires in COVID-19. Data came from immunoSEQ multiplex PCR; TCRdb stores just in-frame clones and leaves some out. In the table there are more than 150,000 clones, 78% of which are singletons. The sequenced sample was peripheral blood. The receptors stem from a woman older than 75 with active or convalescent COVID-19. Both conserved end residues are part of each CDR3. The D gene is left open where the match is weak. Not all rows give a size; the values are once, few, many and, for expanded clones, a class.

clone_size	v_call	j_call	d_call	cdr3_aa	cdr3_nt
few	TRBV7-8	TRBJ1-4	.	CASSRDSWNEKLFF	TGTGCCAGCAGCCGAGACAGCTGGAATGAAAAACTGTTTTTT
.	TRBV12-3/TRBV12-4	TRBJ1-1	.	CASSLLLGTEAFF	TGTGCCAGCAGTTTATTGCTCGGCACTGAAGCTTTCTTT
few	TRBV18	TRBJ1-2	TRBD1	CASSPFTGGAPGNYGYTF	TGTGCCAGCTCACCTTTCACAGGGGGCGCCCCCGGGAACTATGGCTACACCTTC
.	TRBV7-2	TRBJ2-5	TRBD2	CASSLGLGTSGGSQETQYF	TGTGCCAGCAGCTTAGGGCTTGGAACTAGCGGGGGAAGTCAAGAGACCCAGTACTTC
.	TRBV15	TRBJ1-4	.	CATSTLQGIRKLFF	TGTGCCACCAGCACCCTCCAGGGCATTCGAAAACTGTTTTTT
.	TRBV6-1	TRBJ2-1	.	CASSKADQRNEQFF	TGTGCCAGCAGTAAAGCGGACCAGCGGAATGAGCAGTTCTTC
once	TRBV6-2/TRBV6-3	TRBJ2-5	TRBD2	CASSYRVGLAGPQETQYF	TGTGCCAGCAGTTACAGGGTAGGACTAGCGGGACCCCAAGAGACCCAGTACTTC
.	TRBV6-5	TRBJ1-1	.	CASSDYDGETEAFF	TGTGCCAGCAGCGACTACGATGGGGAGACTGAAGCTTTCTTT
once	TRBV27	TRBJ2-5	.	CASSLSTSLGKTQYF	TGTGCCAGCAGTTTATCAACTAGTCTCGGGAAGACCCAGTACTTC
.	TRBV5-4	TRBJ1-5	.	CASSLEGGNQPQHF	TGTGCCAGCAGCTTGGAAGGGGGCAATCAGCCCCAGCATTTT
.	TRBV7-2	TRBJ2-2	.	CASSSWALGELFF	TGTGCCAGCAGCTCTTGGGCCCTCGGGGAGCTGTTTTTT
.	TRBV28	TRBJ1-1	.	CASRYLQGSTEAFF	TGTGCCAGCAGATACCTTCAGGGGTCGACTGAAGCTTTCTTT
many	TRBV11-2	TRBJ1-2	TRBD1	CASSFGQGGGYTF	TGTGCCAGCAGCTTCGGACAGGGAGGCGGCTACACCTTC
.	TRBV1	TRBJ2-3	.	CTSSRAWGGGRWDTQYF	TGCACCAGCAGCCGCGCTTGGGGGGGAGGCCGATGGGATACGCAGTATTTT
.	TRBV28	TRBJ2-6	TRBD2	CASHGGGGLSGANVLTF	TGTGCCAGTCATGGAGGCGGGGGGCTCTCTGGGGCCAACGTCCTGACTTTC
.	TRBV7-8	TRBJ2-1	TRBD2	CASSLLGGGGSYNEQFF	TGTGCCAGCAGCTTACTCGGCGGGGGGGGTTCCTACAATGAGCAGTTCTTC
.	TRBV6-1	TRBJ2-3	.	CASSEGPVSTDTQYF	TGTGCCAGCAGTGAAGGTCCGGTTAGCACAGATACGCAGTATTTT
.	TRBV2	TRBJ1-5	.	CASSGQGGKQPQHF	TGTGCCAGCAGTGGTCAAGGGGGTAAACAGCCCCAGCATTTT
.	TRBV13	TRBJ2-3	.	CASSPSPGDTQYF	TGTGCCAGCAGTCCAAGTCCGGGGGATACGCAGTATTTT
.	TRBV7-9	TRBJ1-5	.	CASDTGNNQPQHF	TGTGCCAGCGATACAGGGAACAATCAGCCCCAGCATTTT
.	TRBV7-9	TRBJ1-5	.	CASSFGLDQPQHF	TGTGCCAGCAGTTTCGGGTTAGATCAGCCCCAGCATTTT
.	TRBV19	TRBJ2-2	TRBD1	CASSPWDRSSGELFF	TGTGCCAGTAGTCCCTGGGACAGGAGTTCCGGGGAGCTGTTTTTT
.	TRBV4-2	TRBJ2-7	.	CASSQDKGWSYEQYF	TGTGCCAGCAGCCAAGACAAGGGGTGGTCCTACGAGCAGTACTTC
.	TRBV6-2/TRBV6-3	TRBJ1-1	.	CASSYRRVVDTEAFF	TGTGCCAGCAGTTACCGCAGGGTCGTGGACACTGAAGCTTTCTTT
.	TRBV6-5	TRBJ1-1	.	CASRRADRNTEAFF	TGTGCCAGCAGGCGCGCTGACAGAAACACTGAAGCTTTCTTT
.	TRBV7-2	TRBJ2-7	TRBD1	CASSLFDRANPYEQYF	TGTGCCAGCAGCTTATTCGACAGGGCCAACCCCTACGAGCAGTACTTC
once	TRBV5-6	TRBJ1-3	TRBD1	CASSWDSRSASGNTIYF	TGTGCCAGCAGCTGGGACAGTCGCTCGGCCTCTGGAAACACCATATATTTT
few	TRBV4-3	TRBJ1-5	.	CASSHPRGWDQPQHF	TGCGCCAGCAGCCACCCCCGAGGGTGGGATCAGCCCCAGCATTTT
.	TRBV9	TRBJ1-5	.	CASSADQNLDRDQPQHF	TGTGCCAGCAGCGCCGACCAGAACTTAGACAGAGATCAGCCCCAGCATTTT
.	TRBV9	TRBJ2-1	TRBD2	CASRAGTSGVNEQFF	TGTGCCAGCAGAGCCGGGACTAGCGGGGTCAATGAGCAGTTCTTC
.	TRBV5-5	TRBJ1-2	TRBD1	CASSHSGQALYGYTF	TGTGCCAGCAGTCATTCGGGACAGGCCCTCTATGGCTACACCTTC
.	TRBV9	TRBJ2-3	.	CASSVSGGADTQYF	TGTGCCAGCAGCGTATCCGGGGGAGCAGATACGCAGTATTTT
.	TRBV7-6	TRBJ2-2	TRBD2	CASSRETSGGANTGELFF	TGTGCCAGCAGCAGAGAGACTAGCGGGGGGGCTAACACCGGGGAGCTGTTTTTT
few	TRBV29-1	TRBJ1-2	.	CSVGGGEGYGYTF	TGCAGCGTTGGAGGGGGGGAAGGCTATGGCTACACCTTC
few	TRBV19	TRBJ1-2	.	CASSIRDFFQGYTF	TGTGCCAGTAGTATACGGGATTTCTTCCAAGGCTACACCTTC
.	TRBV10-3	TRBJ1-2	TRBD1	CAISESGTVYGYTF	TGTGCCATCAGTGAGTCTGGGACAGTCTATGGCTACACCTTC
.	TRBV20-1	TRBJ2-7	.	CSASPPGRGNYEQYF	TGCAGTGCTAGTCCCCCGGGGAGAGGGAACTACGAGCAGTACTTC
.	TRBV28	TRBJ1-1	.	CASSLLQGRVTEAFF	TGTGCCAGCAGTTTATTGCAGGGAAGGGTCACTGAAGCTTTCTTT
.	TRBV5-8	TRBJ1-3	.	CASSLVGGSSGNTIYF	TGTGCCAGCAGCTTGGTAGGCGGAAGCTCTGGAAACACCATATATTTT
.	TRBV3-1/TRBV3-2	TRBJ1-1	.	CASSQGANTEAFF	TGTGCCAGCAGCCAGGGGGCGAATACTGAAGCTTTCTTT
.	TRBV7-9	TRBJ1-2	.	CASREDSPNYGYTF	TGTGCCAGCAGGGAGGACAGTCCTAACTATGGCTACACCTTC
.	TRBV24-1	TRBJ2-1	TRBD1	CATSPTGLSYNEQFF	TGTGCCACCAGCCCGACAGGGCTCTCCTACAATGAGCAGTTCTTC
.	TRBV27	TRBJ1-4	.	CASSSRGGTGNEKLFF	TGTGCCAGCAGTTCCCGGGGGGGAACAGGTAATGAAAAACTGTTTTTT
once	TRBV4-1	TRBJ1-1	TRBD1	CASSQDLGQGAPEAFF	TGCGCCAGCAGCCAAGATCTCGGACAGGGGGCCCCTGAAGCTTTCTTT
.	TRBV18	TRBJ2-3	.	CASSPQGDTQYF	TGTGCCAGCTCACCTCAGGGAGATACGCAGTATTTT
few	TRBV28	TRBJ1-2	TRBD1	CASSSRWGQGGGDYGYTF	TGTGCCAGCAGTTCCCGATGGGGACAGGGTGGGGGAGACTATGGCTACACCTTC
.	TRBV5-1	TRBJ2-2	TRBD2	CASSPQGLAGGNTGELFF	TGCGCCAGCAGCCCCCAGGGACTAGCGGGGGGCAACACCGGGGAGCTGTTTTTT
few	TRBV4-3	TRBJ1-2	TRBD1	CASSQSQGDYGYTF	TGCGCCAGCAGCCAATCCCAGGGGGACTATGGCTACACCTTC
.	TRBV15	TRBJ1-3	.	CATSRDREGKTGNTIYF	TGTGCCACCAGCAGAGATAGGGAGGGGAAAACTGGAAACACCATATATTTT
.	TRBV5-4	TRBJ2-1	TRBD1	CASSLGDRYNEQFF	TGTGCCAGCAGCTTGGGGGACAGATACAATGAGCAGTTCTTC
.	TRBV5-8	TRBJ2-7	.	CASSLSPGTYEQYF	TGTGCCAGCAGCTTGAGTCCGGGGACCTACGAGCAGTACTTC
once	TRBV4-2	TRBJ2-2	TRBD1	CASSQATGAGELFF	TGTGCCAGCAGCCAAGCGACAGGGGCCGGGGAGCTGTTTTTT
.	TRBV3-1/TRBV3-2	TRBJ2-3	TRBD2	CASSQSGGAVTDTQYF	TGTGCCAGCAGCCAAAGCGGGGGGGCCGTCACAGATACGCAGTATTTT
.	TRBV28	TRBJ2-5	TRBD2	CASSRTSGGRTQYF	TGTGCCAGCAGTCGGACTAGCGGGGGGAGGACCCAGTACTTC
.	TRBV5-1	TRBJ2-3	TRBD1	CASSSHSGQGAADTQYF	TGCGCCAGCAGCTCCCACTCGGGACAGGGGGCAGCGGATACGCAGTATTTT
.	TRBV3-1/TRBV3-2	TRBJ2-1	.	CASNRGASYNEQFF	TGTGCCAGCAACCGGGGGGCCTCCTACAATGAGCAGTTCTTC